This T cell receptor beta chain was sequenced in a study of cytomegalovirus exposure and HLA in healthy donors. This PCR relied on a set of 60 Vbeta primers and 13 Jbeta primers. The method was immunoSEQ multiplex PCR; TCRdb's version includes in-frame clones alone and lacks a portion of them. This table lists more than 85,000 clones. On this clone itself: What it recognizes is unknown.

Trimming cost V 0 bases and J 2 bases, with 21 bases left between them. The germline CDR1 and CDR2 sequences are SQVTM and ANQGSEA. This CDR3 comprises 18 residues. Study-level results: An ancestry cluster, one associated with Asian ancestry, reportedly showed fewer N-insertions than the approximately 670-donor mean in a later analysis. Later analysis found that TCR beta chains associated with HLA were more clonally expanded than other, equally common chains.

The TCR originated in a girl aged 10 to 17 in good health and CMV-seropositive. Sequencing was done on a sample of PBMCs. This chain joins TRBV29-1 and TRBJ2-3, with a tentative D call TRBD1 (5 bases). CDR3 region: CSVEDLGGDSLFTDTQYF. The CDR3 DNA is TGCAGCGTTGAAGATCTTGGCGGCGACAGCTTGTTCACAGATACGCAGTATTTT.